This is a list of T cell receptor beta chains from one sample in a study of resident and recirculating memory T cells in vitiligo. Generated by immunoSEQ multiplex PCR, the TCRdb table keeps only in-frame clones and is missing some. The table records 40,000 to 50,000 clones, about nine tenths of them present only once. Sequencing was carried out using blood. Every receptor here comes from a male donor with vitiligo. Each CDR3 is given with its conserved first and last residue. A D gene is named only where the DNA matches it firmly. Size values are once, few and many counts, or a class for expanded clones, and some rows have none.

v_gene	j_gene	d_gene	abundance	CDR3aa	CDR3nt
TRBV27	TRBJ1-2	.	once	CASSFNGIAARGNYGYTF	TGTGCCAGCAGTTTCAACGGTATAGCGGCCAGAGGTAACTATGGCTACACCTTC
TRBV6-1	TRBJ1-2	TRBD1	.	CASSALTGANYGYTF	TGTGCCAGCAGCGCCCTAACAGGGGCCAACTATGGCTACACCTTC
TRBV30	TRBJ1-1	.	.	CAWSLLGGEDTEAFF	TGTGCCTGGAGCCTACTTGGGGGGGAAGACACTGAAGCTTTCTTT
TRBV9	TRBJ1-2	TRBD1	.	CASSVVGFFTTGWDGYTF	TGTGCCAGCAGCGTAGTAGGGTTCTTCACGACAGGGTGGGATGGCTACACCTTC
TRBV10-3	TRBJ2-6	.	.	CAISDPKRGVQAPGANVLTF	TGTGCCATCAGTGATCCGAAAAGGGGTGTACAGGCCCCTGGGGCCAACGTCCTGACTTTC
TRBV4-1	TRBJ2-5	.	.	CASSSPTAQETQYF	TGCGCCAGCAGCTCCCCGACAGCACAAGAGACCCAGTACTTC
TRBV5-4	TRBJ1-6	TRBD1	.	CASSSGQGVSPLHF	TGTGCCAGCAGTTCCGGACAGGGGGTATCACCCCTCCACTTT
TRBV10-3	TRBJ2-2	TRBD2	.	CAISEPGGDTGELFF	TGTGCCATCAGTGAGCCGGGGGGGGACACCGGGGAGCTGTTTTTT
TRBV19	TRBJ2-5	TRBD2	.	CASSIISGVGQETQYF	TGTGCCAGTAGTATCATTAGCGGGGTGGGTCAAGAGACCCAGTACTTC
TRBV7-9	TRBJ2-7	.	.	CASAPSSYEQYF	TGTGCCAGCGCCCCGAGCTCCTACGAGCAGTACTTC
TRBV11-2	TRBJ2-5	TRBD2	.	CASSDPRGGPETQYF	TGTGCCAGCAGCGATCCACGGGGGGGACCAGAGACCCAGTACTTC
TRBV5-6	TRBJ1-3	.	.	CASSLGPEGNTIYF	TGTGCCAGCAGCTTGGGCCCTGAGGGAAACACCATATATTTT
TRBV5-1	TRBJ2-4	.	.	CASSYLDIQYF	TGCGCCAGCAGCTACTTGGACATTCAGTACTTC
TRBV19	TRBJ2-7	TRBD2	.	CASSKASGGPYEQYF	TGTGCCAGTAGTAAGGCTAGCGGGGGACCCTACGAGCAGTACTTC
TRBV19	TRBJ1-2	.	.	CASRFGGAGPKGYTF	TGTGCCAGTAGGTTCGGCGGAGCAGGGCCTAAAGGCTACACCTTC
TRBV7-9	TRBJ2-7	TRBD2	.	CASSPPGTSAYEQYF	TGTGCCAGCAGTCCACCCGGGACTAGCGCCTACGAGCAGTACTTC
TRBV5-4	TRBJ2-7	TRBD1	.	CASSSPGQGVYEQYF	TGTGCCAGCAGCTCGCCGGGACAGGGGGTCTACGAGCAGTACTTC
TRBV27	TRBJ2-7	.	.	CASSLKYGYEQYF	TGTGCCAGCAGTCTTAAATACGGTTACGAGCAGTACTTC